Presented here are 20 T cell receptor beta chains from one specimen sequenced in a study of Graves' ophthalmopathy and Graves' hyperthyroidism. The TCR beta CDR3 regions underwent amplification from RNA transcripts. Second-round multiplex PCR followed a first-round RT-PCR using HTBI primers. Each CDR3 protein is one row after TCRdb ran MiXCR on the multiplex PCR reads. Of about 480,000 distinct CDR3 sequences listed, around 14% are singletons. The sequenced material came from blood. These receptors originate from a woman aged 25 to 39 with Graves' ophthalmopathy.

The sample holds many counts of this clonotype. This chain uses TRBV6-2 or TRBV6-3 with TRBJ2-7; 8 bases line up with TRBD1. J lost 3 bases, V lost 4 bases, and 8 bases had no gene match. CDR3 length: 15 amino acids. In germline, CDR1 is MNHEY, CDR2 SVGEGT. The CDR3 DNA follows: TGTGCCAGCAGTTTGACGACAGGGGATGTCTACGAGCAGTACTTC. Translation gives CASSLTTGDVYEQYF.

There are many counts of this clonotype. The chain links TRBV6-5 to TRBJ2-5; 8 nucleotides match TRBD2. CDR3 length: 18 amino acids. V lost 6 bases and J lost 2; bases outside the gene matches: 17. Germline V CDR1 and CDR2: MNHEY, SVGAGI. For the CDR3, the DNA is TGTGCCAGCAGCCCTAAGCGGGGGCAGGGAGGTCAGCAAGAGACCCAGTACTTC. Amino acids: CASSPKRGQGGQQETQYF.

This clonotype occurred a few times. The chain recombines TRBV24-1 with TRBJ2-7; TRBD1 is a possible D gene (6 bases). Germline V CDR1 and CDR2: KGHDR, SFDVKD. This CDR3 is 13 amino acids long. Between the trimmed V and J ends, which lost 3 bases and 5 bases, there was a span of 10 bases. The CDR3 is CATSDPAGDEQYF. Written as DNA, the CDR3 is TGTGCCACCAGTGATCCCGCAGGGGACGAGCAGTACTTC.

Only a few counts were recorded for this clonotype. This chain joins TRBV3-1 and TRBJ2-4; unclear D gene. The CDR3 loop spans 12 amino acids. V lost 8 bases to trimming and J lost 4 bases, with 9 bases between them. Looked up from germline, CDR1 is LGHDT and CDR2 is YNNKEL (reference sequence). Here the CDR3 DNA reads TGTGCCAGCTCGTCTAGAAAAAACATTCAGTACTTC. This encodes CASSSRKNIQYF.

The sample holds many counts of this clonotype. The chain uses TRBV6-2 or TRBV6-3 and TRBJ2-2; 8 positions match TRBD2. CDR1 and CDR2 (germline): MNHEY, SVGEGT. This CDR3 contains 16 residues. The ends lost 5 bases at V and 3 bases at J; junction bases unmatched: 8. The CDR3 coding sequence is TGTGCCAGCAGTCCTTTTAGCGGGACCCACACCGGGGAGCTGTTTTTT. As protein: CASSPFSGTHTGELFF.

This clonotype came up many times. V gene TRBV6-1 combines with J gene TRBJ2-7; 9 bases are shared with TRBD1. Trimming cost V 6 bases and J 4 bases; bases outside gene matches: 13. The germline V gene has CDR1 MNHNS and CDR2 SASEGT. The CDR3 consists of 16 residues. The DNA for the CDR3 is TGTGCCAGCAGCCGCCAGCCGGGACAGGGTGTGTACGAGCAGTACTTC. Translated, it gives CASSRQPGQGVYEQYF.

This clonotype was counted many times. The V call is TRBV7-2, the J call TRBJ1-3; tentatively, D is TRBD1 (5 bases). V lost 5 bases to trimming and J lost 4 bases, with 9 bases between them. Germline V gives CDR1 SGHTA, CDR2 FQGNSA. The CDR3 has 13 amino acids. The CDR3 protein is CASSHTGGNTIYF. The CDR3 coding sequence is TGTGCCAGCAGCCATACAGGAGGAAACACCATATATTTT. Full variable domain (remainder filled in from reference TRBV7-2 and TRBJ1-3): GAGVSQSPSNKVTEKGKDVELRCDPISGHTALYWYRQSLGQGLEFLIYFQGNSAPDKSGLPSDRFSAERTGGSVSTLTIQRTQQEDSAVYLCASSHTGGNTIYFGEGSWLTVV.

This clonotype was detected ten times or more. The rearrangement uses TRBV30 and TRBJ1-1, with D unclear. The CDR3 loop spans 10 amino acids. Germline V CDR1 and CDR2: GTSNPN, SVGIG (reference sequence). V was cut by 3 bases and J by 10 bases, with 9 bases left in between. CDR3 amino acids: CAWRGIGAFF. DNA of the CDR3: TGTGCCTGGAGGGGGATAGGAGCTTTCTTT. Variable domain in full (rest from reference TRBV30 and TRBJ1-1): SQTIHQWPATLVQPVGSPLSLECTVEGTSNPNLYWYRQAAGRGLQLLFYSVGIGQISSEVPQNLSASRPQDRQFILSSKKLLLSDSGFYLCAWRGIGAFFGQGTRLTVV.

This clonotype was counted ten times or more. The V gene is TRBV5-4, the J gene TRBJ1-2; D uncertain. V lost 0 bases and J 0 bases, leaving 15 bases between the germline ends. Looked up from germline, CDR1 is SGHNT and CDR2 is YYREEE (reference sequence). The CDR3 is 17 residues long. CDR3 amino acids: CASSLANYIVANYGYTF. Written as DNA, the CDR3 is TGTGCCAGCAGCTTGGCGAATTACATCGTGGCTAACTATGGCTACACCTTC. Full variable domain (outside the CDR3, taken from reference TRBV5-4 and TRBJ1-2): ETGVTQSPTHLIKTRGQQVTLRCSSQSGHNTVSWYQQALGQGPQFIFQYYREEENGRGNFPPRFSGLQFPNYSSELNVNALELDDSALYLCASSLANYIVANYGYTFGSGTRLTVV.

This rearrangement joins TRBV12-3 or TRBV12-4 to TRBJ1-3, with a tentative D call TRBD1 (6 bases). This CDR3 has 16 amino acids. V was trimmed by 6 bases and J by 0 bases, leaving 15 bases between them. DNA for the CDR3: TGTGCCAGCAGCCCAGGACAGAGAAGCTCTGGAAACACCATATATTTT. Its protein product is CASSPGQRSSGNTIYF.

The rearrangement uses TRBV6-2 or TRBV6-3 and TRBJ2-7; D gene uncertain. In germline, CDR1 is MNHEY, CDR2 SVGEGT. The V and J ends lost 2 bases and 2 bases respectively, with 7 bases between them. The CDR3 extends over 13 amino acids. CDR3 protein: CASSYMGTYEQYF. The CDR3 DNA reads TGTGCCAGCAGTTACATGGGGACCTACGAGCAGTACTTC.

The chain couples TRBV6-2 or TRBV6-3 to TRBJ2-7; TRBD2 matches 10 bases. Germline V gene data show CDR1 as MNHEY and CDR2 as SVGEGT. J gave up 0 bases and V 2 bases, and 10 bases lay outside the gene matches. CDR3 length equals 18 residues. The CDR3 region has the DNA TGTGCCAGCAGTTACCCGACTAGCGGGCTGGGGTACTCCTACGAGCAGTACTTC. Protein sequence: CASSYPTSGLGYSYEQYF.

In DNA, the CDR3 is TGTGCCAGCAGTCCGAGCGTAGGGGACAGGGGGATTTACGAGCAGTACTTC. This codes for CASSPSVGDRGIYEQYF. The J gene is TRBJ2-7, the V gene TRBV27, with 11 bases matching TRBD1. With 5 bases clipped from V and 4 bases from J, the junction kept 13 bases outside the gene matches. Germline V lookup: CDR1 MNHEY, CDR2 SMNVEV (reference sequence). The CDR3 runs to 17 residues.

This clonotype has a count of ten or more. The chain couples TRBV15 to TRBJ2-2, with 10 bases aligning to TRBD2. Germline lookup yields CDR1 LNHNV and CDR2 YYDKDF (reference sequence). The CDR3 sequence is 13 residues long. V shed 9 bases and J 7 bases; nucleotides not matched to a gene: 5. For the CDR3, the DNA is TGTGCCACAGGACTAGCGGCGGGCGGGGAGCTGTTTTTT. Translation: CATGLAAGGELFF.

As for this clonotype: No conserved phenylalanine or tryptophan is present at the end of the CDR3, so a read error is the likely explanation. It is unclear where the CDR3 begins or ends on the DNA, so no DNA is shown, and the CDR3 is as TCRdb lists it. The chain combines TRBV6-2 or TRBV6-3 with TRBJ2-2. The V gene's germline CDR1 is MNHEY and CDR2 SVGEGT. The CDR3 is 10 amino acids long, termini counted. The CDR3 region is CASRAGELLL.

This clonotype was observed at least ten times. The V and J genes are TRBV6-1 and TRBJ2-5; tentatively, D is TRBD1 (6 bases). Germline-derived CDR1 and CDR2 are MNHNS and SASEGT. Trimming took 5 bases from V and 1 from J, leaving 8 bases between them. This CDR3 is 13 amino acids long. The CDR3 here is CASSTDSQETQYF. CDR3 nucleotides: TGTGCCAGCAGTACGGACAGCCAAGAGACCCAGTACTTC.

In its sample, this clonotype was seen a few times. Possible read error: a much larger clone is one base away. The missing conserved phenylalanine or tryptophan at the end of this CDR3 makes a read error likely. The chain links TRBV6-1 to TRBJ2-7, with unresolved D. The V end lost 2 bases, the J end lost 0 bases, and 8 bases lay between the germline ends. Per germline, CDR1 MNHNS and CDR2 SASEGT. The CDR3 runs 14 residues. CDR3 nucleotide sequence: TGTGCCAGCAGTGAAAAGGACCCCTCCTACGAGCAGTACTAC. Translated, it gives CASSEKDPSYEQYY.

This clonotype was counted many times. The CDR3 DNA is TGTGCCGGCACAGGACCAAACTATGGCTACACCTTC. Amino acid sequence: CAGTGPNYGYTF. The J gene is TRBJ1-2, the V gene TRBV2; D might be TRBD1 (5 bases). V was trimmed by 11 bases and J by 2 bases, leaving 12 bases between them. This CDR3 is built from 12 residues. From germline, CDR1 is SNHLY and CDR2 FYNNEI.

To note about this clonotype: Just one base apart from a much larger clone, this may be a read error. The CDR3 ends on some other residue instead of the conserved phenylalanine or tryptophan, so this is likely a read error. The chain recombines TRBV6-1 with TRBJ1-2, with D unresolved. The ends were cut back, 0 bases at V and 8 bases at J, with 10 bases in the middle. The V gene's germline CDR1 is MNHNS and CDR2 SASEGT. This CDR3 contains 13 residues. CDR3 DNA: TGTGCCAGCAGTGAAGCTCTCAACGAGGGCTACACCCTC. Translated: CASSEALNEGYTL.

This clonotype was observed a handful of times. Here the CDR3 DNA reads TGTGCCAGCTCACCTACCGGCAGGGGAGGGGACACTGAAGCTTTCTTT. This encodes CASSPTGRGGDTEAFF. The rearrangement joins TRBV18 to TRBJ1-1, with a tentative D call TRBD1 (6 bases). Germline V gives CDR1 KGHSH, CDR2 LQKENI. The CDR3 runs 16 residues. The ends were cut back, 3 bases at V and 3 bases at J, with 17 bases in the middle.